Each of the 18 T cell receptor beta chains below was sequenced from the same sample in a study of CD8 T cells in ankylosing spondylitis. In TCRdb, the 5' RACE reads were re-called with MiXCR into one record per CDR3 protein. The data contain 25,000 to 30,000 distinct CDR3 sequences, about 5.1% of them seen just once; the ten biggest clones take up about 1.8%. The sequencing input was blood, either unsorted or a sorted T cell fraction (not recorded which). All receptors come from a female donor with ankylosing spondylitis or in good health (not recorded which).

This clonotype was picked up many times. The chain has TRBV9 and TRBJ2-7; 10 bases are a match to TRBD2. The CDR3 has 14 amino acids. CDR1 is SGDLS, CDR2 YYNGEE, per germline. Trimming cost V 3 bases and J 6 bases; bases outside gene matches: 6. The CDR3 DNA follows: TGTGCCAGCAGCGCCCAGGGACTAGCGAGCGAGCAGTACTTC. It yields the protein CASSAQGLASEQYF.

There are many counts of this clonotype. The genes are TRBV9 and TRBJ2-5, with 11 bases matching TRBD2. This CDR3 spans 16 amino acids. The V gene's germline CDR1 is SGDLS and CDR2 YYNGEE. V shed 0 bases, J shed 4 bases, and the junction held 5 bases outside the gene matches. The CDR3 reads CASSVESSGGIETQYF. CDR3 coding DNA: TGTGCCAGCAGCGTAGAGTCTAGCGGGGGGATAGAGACCCAGTACTTC.

This clonotype was detected ten times or more. V gene TRBV9 combines with J gene TRBJ1-1; no clear D. The germline gives CDR1 SGDLS, CDR2 YYNGEE. Trimming removed 2 bases at V and 5 bases at J, with 13 bases between. The CDR3 is 14 amino acids. The CDR3 protein is CASSVAGERTEAFF. The CDR3, as DNA: TGTGCCAGCAGCGTGGCGGGAGAGAGGACTGAAGCTTTCTTT.

In this sample, this clonotype turned up many times. The chain couples TRBV9 to TRBJ2-1; 10 bases match TRBD2. J gave up 5 bases and V 3 bases, and 2 bases lay outside the gene matches. The CDR3 spans 14 residues. Germline V gene sequence: CDR1 SGDLS, CDR2 YYNGEE. This CDR3 reads CASSASGGNNEQFF. DNA for the CDR3: TGTGCCAGCAGCGCTAGCGGGGGAAACAATGAGCAGTTCTTC.

This clonotype has a count of ten or more. This chain links TRBV9 with TRBJ2-1; 7 bases agree with TRBD2. The CDR3 consists of 16 residues. CDR1 is SGDLS and CDR2 is YYNGEE in the germline V gene. The trim removed 4 bases at V and 0 bases at J, leaving 7 bases unmatched. CDR3 DNA: TGTGCCAGCAGCCCCCGAGCTAGCGGCTCCTACAATGAGCAGTTCTTC. Translated: CASSPRASGSYNEQFF.

This clonotype was seen at least ten times. The chain has TRBV9 and TRBJ2-1; TRBD2 is a possible D gene (5 bases). CDR1 is SGDLS, CDR2 YYNGEE, per germline. Between the trimmed V and J ends, which lost 0 bases and 6 bases, there was a span of 16 bases. CDR3 length: 16 amino acids. The CDR3 nucleotides read TGTGCCAGCAGCGTAGCTAGCAGCTTTCATCTCAATGAGCAGTTCTTC. Translation: CASSVASSFHLNEQFF.

A few counts support this clonotype. The chain combines TRBV9 with TRBJ2-7; possibly TRBD2 for D (5 bases). Germline loops: CDR1 SGDLS, CDR2 YYNGEE. Between the trimmed V and J ends, which lost 0 bases and 0 bases, there was a span of 10 bases. The CDR3 length is 15 residues. In DNA, the CDR3 is TGTGCCAGCAGCGTAGCGACGGGAAGCTCCTACGAGCAGTACTTC. It specifies CASSVATGSSYEQYF.

This clonotype was observed at least ten times. The rearrangement links TRBV9 to TRBJ2-1; 8 positions agree with TRBD2. The CDR3 is made up of 17 amino acids. J lost 6 bases, V lost 1 base, and 12 bases had no gene match. Per the germline V gene, CDR1 is SGDLS and CDR2 is YYNGEE. CDR3 protein: CASSVTTGTSAGNEQFF. Here the CDR3 DNA reads TGTGCCAGCAGCGTAACTACCGGGACTAGTGCCGGCAATGAGCAGTTCTTC.

This clonotype was recorded at least ten times. The chain has TRBV9 and TRBJ2-2; weak D call: TRBD1 (6 bases). V gave up 0 bases and J gave up 0 bases, with 12 bases separating them. CDR3 length: 17 residues. Germline assignment: CDR1 SGDLS and CDR2 YYNGEE. The DNA of the CDR3 is TGTGCCAGCAGCGTAGATAACAGGGCCTCGAACACCGGGGAGCTGTTTTTT. It is translated as CASSVDNRASNTGELFF.

The table lists this clonotype with many counts. V usage is TRBV9 and J usage is TRBJ2-7; the D gene could be TRBD1 or TRBD2 (5 bases each). CDR1 SGDLS and CDR2 YYNGEE come from the germline V gene. The CDR3 extends over 14 amino acids. The V end lost 0 bases, the J end lost 6 bases, and 13 bases lay between the germline ends. The CDR3 sequence is CASSVEDWGLEQYF. CDR3 bases: TGTGCCAGCAGCGTAGAGGACTGGGGCCTCGAGCAGTACTTC.

This clonotype was observed at least ten times. The rearrangement links TRBV9 to TRBJ2-7; a possible D gene is TRBD2 (6 bases). Germline V lookup: CDR1 SGDLS, CDR2 YYNGEE. V gave up 7 bases and J gave up 5 bases, with 13 bases separating them. The length of the CDR3 is 12 residues. The CDR3 DNA reads TGTGCCAGCGGGGGACTGGGGAACGAGCAGTACTTC. Its translation is CASGGLGNEQYF. Drawing the rest from reference TRBV9 and TRBJ2-7, the complete variable domain is DSGVTQTPKHLITATGQRVTLRCSPRSGDLSVYWYQQSLDQGLQFLIQYYNGEERAKGNILERFSAQQFPDLHSELNLSSLELGDSALYFCASGGLGNEQYFGPGTRLTVT.

This clonotype was picked up a small number of times. The chain is built from TRBV9 and TRBJ1-1; the D is unclear. This CDR3 contains 15 residues. Germline V gene sequence: CDR1 SGDLS, CDR2 YYNGEE. V lost 3 bases and J lost 1, with 13 bases in between. CDR3 DNA: TGTGCCAGCAGCGCCTCAGACCGGGGGAACACTGAAGCTTTCTTT. Translation gives CASSASDRGNTEAFF.

This clonotype occurred many times. The chain is built from TRBV9 and TRBJ2-3; D is ambiguous. Germline lookup yields CDR1 SGDLS and CDR2 YYNGEE. Trimming cost V 0 bases and J 7 bases, with 9 bases left between them. CDR3 length equals 13 residues. The CDR3 spells CASSVAAVHTQYF. The CDR3 DNA reads as TGTGCCAGCAGCGTAGCGGCCGTGCATACGCAGTATTTT.

This clonotype was seen ten or more times. The chain joins TRBV9 to TRBJ2-1; TRBD2 matches at 13 bases. This CDR3 comprises 19 residues. V was clipped by 3 bases and J by 6 bases; unmatched bases: 15. Germline V lookup: CDR1 SGDLS, CDR2 YYNGEE. The CDR3 coding sequence is TGTGCCAGCAGCGCTCGAGGACTAGCGGGAGTATGGGCATTCAATGAGCAGTTCTTC. It codes for CASSARGLAGVWAFNEQFF.

This clonotype was seen repeatedly, ten times or more. The chain uses TRBV9 and TRBJ2-1, with 9 nucleotides matching TRBD2. V dropped 4 bases and J dropped 9; count of bases not matched to a gene: 11. CDR3 length equals 15 residues. Germline CDR1 and CDR2: SGDLS and YYNGEE. CDR3 loop: CASSKPGTSHIEQFF. The CDR3, as DNA: TGTGCCAGCAGCAAGCCCGGGACTAGCCATATTGAGCAGTTCTTC.

This clonotype is labeled medium-sized. The genes are TRBV9 and TRBJ2-1; 7 bases align to TRBD1. Germline trimming cut 4 bases from V and 9 bases from J; bases unmatched to any gene: 16. CDR3 length equals 16 residues. Germline CDR1 and CDR2: SGDLS and YYNGEE. In DNA, the CDR3 is TGTGCCAGCAGCCCGCAGGACAGGACGGACACCGCTGAGCAGTTCTTC. This encodes CASSPQDRTDTAEQFF.

The chain recombines TRBV21-1 with TRBJ1-4; the table calls TRBD1, which could not be checked here. TRBV21-1 is reported as a pseudogene. CDR3 length: 14 residues. DNA of the CDR3: TGTGCCAGCAGATTGGACTGTGGGCATGAAAAACTGTTTTTT. It is translated as CASRLDCGHEKLFF.

This clonotype was detected ten times or more. The rearrangement links TRBV9 to TRBJ2-3; either TRBD1 or TRBD2 may fit D (5 bases each). The germline V gene has CDR1 SGDLS and CDR2 YYNGEE. This CDR3 comprises 14 residues. Trimming took off 3 bases at V and 0 bases at J, with 8 bases between the two ends. In DNA, the CDR3 is TGTGCCAGCAGCGGTGGGGGTAGCACAGATACGCAGTATTTT. The encoded protein is CASSGGGSTDTQYF.